The rows below give T cell receptor beta chains drawn from one sample of a study of blood T cell repertoires in COVID-19. Profiled with immunoSEQ multiplex PCR; TCRdb holds only in-frame clones, not every one. The sample consists of tens of thousands of clones, around 90% of them appearing once. Material: peripheral blood. The receptors stem from a man aged 45-60 years with COVID-19, enrolled during active disease. Each CDR3 is given with its conserved first and last residue.

v_gene	j_gene	CDR3aa
TRBV5-1	TRBJ1-1	CASSLVRGSPEAFF
TRBV5-4	TRBJ2-1	CASSRSGSPYNEQFF
TRBV19	TRBJ2-1	CASSMRLAGGMNEQFF
TRBV6-4	TRBJ1-2	CASSDGHYGYTF
TRBV10-3	TRBJ1-1	CAISESKGRRNTEAFF
TRBV29-1	TRBJ2-4	CSVEDRGESFPKNIQYF
TRBV5-6	TRBJ1-3	CASSLETGGNTIYF
TRBV9	TRBJ2-2	CASSVGWEGTNTGELFF
TRBV6-6	TRBJ2-3	CASSYRQGSDTQYF
TRBV7-9	TRBJ2-7	CASSLLGASGGSYEQYF
TRBV12-5	TRBJ1-3	CASGLGSSGNTIYF
TRBV5-4	TRBJ1-4	CASSPDTRNEKLFF
TRBV25-1	TRBJ1-1	CASRSGTPKVHTEAFF
TRBV5-1	TRBJ1-2	CASSGQGAGYGYTF
TRBV3-1/TRBV3-2	TRBJ1-1	CASSQSRGGEAFF
TRBV25-1	TRBJ1-1	CARDRPNTEAFF
TRBV9	TRBJ2-7	CASSVSPAYEQYF
TRBV14	TRBJ2-7	CASSQGLALSSYEQYF
TRBV5-8	TRBJ2-5	CASSAGQGAGETQYF
TRBV19	TRBJ2-2	CASSIPYTGELFF